The 20 T cell receptor beta chains given below trace back to one sample, sequenced in a study of T cells in narcolepsy. Produced via immunoSEQ multiplex PCR; TCRdb's table is partial and in-frame only. The data hold around 30,000 clones, with 70% to 85% observed a single time. Sample: memory (CD45RA-) CD4+ T cells from blood. Every receptor here comes from a human donor in good health.

The chain uses TRBV19 and TRBJ2-2, with 14 bases lining up with TRBD2. With V trimmed by 5 bases and J by 7 bases, 9 bases remained unmatched. Germline-derived CDR1 and CDR2 are LNHDA and SQIVND (reference sequence). The CDR3 is made up of 17 amino acids. This CDR3 is CASSGETSGRANGELFF. The CDR3 DNA follows: TGTGCCAGTAGTGGCGAGACTAGCGGGAGGGCCAACGGGGAGCTGTTTTTT.

The CDR3 nucleotides are TGTGCCAGCAGTGCCGTACACTCTGGAAACACCATATATTTT. As protein: CASSAVHSGNTIYF. J is TRBJ1-3 and V is TRBV6-4, with unresolved D. CDR3 size: 14 residues. Germline V gene sequence: CDR1 MRHNA, CDR2 SNTAGT. Trimming took 4 bases from V and 0 from J, leaving 7 bases between them.

V usage is TRBV7-9 and J usage is TRBJ1-3, with D unclear. Trimming took off 5 bases at V and 0 bases at J, with 11 bases between the two ends. Germline CDR1 reads SEHNR; CDR2 reads FQNEAQ (reference sequence). This CDR3 contains 15 residues. The CDR3 loop reads CASSATLSSGNTIYF. DNA for the CDR3: TGTGCCAGCAGCGCGACACTGAGCTCTGGAAACACCATATATTTT. Filled out from reference TRBV7-9 and TRBJ1-3, the complete variable domain reads DTGVSQNPRHKITKRGQNVTFRCDPISEHNRLYWYRQTLGQGPEFLTYFQNEAQLEKSRLLSDRFSAERPKGSFSTLEIQRTEQGDSAMYLCASSATLSSGNTIYFGEGSWLTVV.

The CDR3 is CASRMTDTEAFF. The CDR3 bases are TGTGCCAGTAGGATGACAGACACTGAAGCTTTCTTT. The rearrangement joins TRBV19 to TRBJ1-1, with a tentative D call TRBD1 (5 bases). CDR1 LNHDA and CDR2 SQIVND come from the germline V gene (reference sequence). The CDR3 has 12 amino acids. Between the trimmed V and J ends, which lost 6 bases and 3 bases, there was a span of 8 bases.

The chain employs TRBV11-1 and TRBJ1-2; D ambiguous. The germline V and J ends were trimmed by 1 base and 6 bases, with 9 bases remaining between them. There are 13 residues in the CDR3. In germline, CDR1 is SGHAT, CDR2 FQDESV (reference sequence). The CDR3 coding sequence is TGTGCCAGCAGCTTAGAGAACAGAGATGGCTACACCTTC. It is translated as CASSLENRDGYTF.

The chain is built from TRBV5-1 and TRBJ2-2, with D possibly being TRBD2 (6 bases). Trimming removed 0 bases at V and 1 base at J, with 10 bases between. The CDR3 sequence is 16 residues long. Germline loops: CDR1 SGHRS, CDR2 YFSETQ. CDR3 region: CASSLAGSGNTGELFF. As DNA, the CDR3 is TGCGCCAGCAGCTTGGCCGGGAGTGGGAACACCGGGGAGCTGTTTTTT.

The rearrangement uses TRBV7-9 and TRBJ2-1; 11 nucleotides line up with TRBD2. Trimming at V came to 5 bases and at J to 4 bases, leaving 7 bases not matched to a gene. The CDR3 sequence is 16 residues long. Germline CDR1 is SEHNR and CDR2 is FQNEAQ (reference sequence). CDR3: CASSPPTSGAYNEQFF. CDR3 in DNA: TGTGCCAGCAGCCCTCCGACTAGCGGGGCTTACAATGAGCAGTTCTTC.

The chain is built from TRBV10-3 and TRBJ2-2; 8 bases agree with TRBD2. J gave up 1 base and V 5 bases, and 3 bases lay outside the gene matches. Germline-derived CDR1 and CDR2 are ENHRY and SYGVKD. The CDR3 consists of 15 residues. The DNA of the CDR3 is TGTGCCATCAGTCTCACTAGCGGGAACACCGGGGAGCTGTTTTTT. Encoded protein: CAISLTSGNTGELFF.

The chain couples TRBV19 to TRBJ1-4, with a tentative D call TRBD1 (5 bases). The CDR3 is made up of 13 amino acids. Germline CDR1 reads LNHDA; CDR2 reads SQIVND (reference sequence). Trimming stripped 8 bases from V and 8 bases from J, with 15 bases between. The CDR3 nucleotides are TGTGCCAGTGGCAACAGGCATGACGAAAAACTGTTTTTT. Its translation: CASGNRHDEKLFF.

The rearrangement uses TRBV2 and TRBJ1-2; D is ambiguous. The CDR3 covers 13 residues. Trimming removed 3 bases from V and 1 base from J, with 6 bases in between. Germline-derived CDR1 and CDR2 are SNHLY and FYNNEI. The CDR3 nucleotides read TGTGCCAGCAGTGAGGAGTTTAACTATGGCTACACCTTC. It encodes CASSEEFNYGYTF.

The chain combines TRBV7-2 with TRBJ2-2, with 9 bases lining up with TRBD2. The CDR3 is 14 residues long. V lost 6 bases, J lost 6 bases, and 5 bases stayed unmatched. Germline CDR1 and CDR2: SGHTA and FQGNSA. CDR3 DNA sequence: TGTGCCAGCAGTAGCGGGAGCGTCGCCGGGGAGCTGTTTTTT. Protein product: CASSSGSVAGELFF. Full variable domain (rest looked up from reference TRBV7-2 and TRBJ2-2): GAGVSQSPSNKVTEKGKDVELRCDPISGHTALYWYRQSLGQGLEFLIYFQGNSAPDKSGLPSDRFSAERTGGSVSTLTIQRTQQEDSAVYLCASSSGSVAGELFFGEGSRLTVL.

This sequence joins TRBV28 and TRBJ1-4; D is ambiguous. The CDR3 is 11 residues long. V was trimmed by 6 bases and J by 5 bases, leaving 4 bases between them. The germline CDR1 and CDR2 sequences are MDHEN and SYDVKM. CDR3 amino acids: CASRENEKLFF. Written as DNA, the CDR3 is TGTGCCAGCAGGGAGAATGAAAAACTGTTTTTT.

The count of this clone is one. V gene TRBV29-1 combines with J gene TRBJ1-4; possible D gene TRBD1, 6 bases. The CDR3 length is 13 residues. Per germline, CDR1 SQVTM and CDR2 ANQGSEA. Between the trimmed V and J ends, which lost 6 bases and 0 bases, there was a span of 8 bases. This CDR3 is CSVGQATNEKLFF. The CDR3 DNA follows: TGCAGCGTGGGACAAGCAACTAATGAAAAACTGTTTTTT.

The chain has TRBV6-5 and TRBJ1-6, with D perhaps TRBD1 (5 bases). CDR3 length: 15 residues. Trimming shortened V by 11 bases and J by 5 bases, and 19 bases separated the two germline ends. Looked up from germline, CDR1 is MNHEY and CDR2 is SVGAGI. The CDR3: CAGHGGARNNSPLHF. CDR3 sequence (DNA): TGTGCCGGACACGGAGGGGCCCGAAATAATTCACCCCTCCACTTT.

The chain uses TRBV29-1 and TRBJ1-3; 8 bases are shared with TRBD1. This CDR3 is 14 amino acids long. J lost 2 bases, V lost 7 bases, and 7 bases had no gene match. Germline assignment: CDR1 SQVTM and CDR2 ANQGSEA. The CDR3 is CSALQGVAGNTIYF. For the CDR3, the DNA is TGCAGCGCCTTACAGGGGGTCGCTGGAAACACCATATATTTT.

The rearrangement joins TRBV18 to TRBJ1-4; D might be TRBD1 (5 bases). This CDR3 is built from 17 residues. Per the germline V gene, CDR1 is KGHSH and CDR2 is LQKENI. V shed 1 base and J shed 7 bases, with 19 bases lying between them. CDR3 loop: CASSPRGAGGSFEKLFF. For the CDR3, the DNA is TGTGCCAGCTCACCACGAGGGGCCGGGGGATCCTTTGAAAAACTGTTTTTT.

The chain combines TRBV27 with TRBJ2-2; TRBD1 might be the D (6 bases). Germline V gene sequence: CDR1 MNHEY, CDR2 SMNVEV (reference sequence). Trimming removed 6 bases from V and 3 bases from J, with 14 bases in between. This CDR3 is built from 15 residues. CDR3 sequence reads: CASRLTGSDTGELFF. The CDR3 coding sequence is TGTGCCAGCAGACTCACAGGGTCGGACACCGGGGAGCTGTTTTTT.

J is TRBJ2-5 and V is TRBV30; no clear D gene. Germline CDR1 is GTSNPN and CDR2 is SVGIG (reference sequence). V lost 0 bases to trimming and J lost 5 bases, with 10 bases between them. CDR3 length: 13 amino acids. CDR3 sequence (DNA): TGTGCCTGGAGTGTAAGTAGCCCGGAGACCCAGTACTTC. Its translation: CAWSVSSPETQYF.

The chain's CDR3 is CAIFPGLAGYEQYF. CDR3 coding DNA: TGTGCCATCTTTCCGGGACTAGCGGGGTACGAGCAGTACTTC. The chain couples TRBV30 to TRBJ2-7; 13 nucleotides align to TRBD2. The V and J ends lost 8 bases and 4 bases, in that order; junction bases with no gene match: 8. The CDR3 covers 14 residues. The germline V gene encodes CDR1 GTSNPN and CDR2 SVGIG (reference sequence).

The chain is built from TRBV30 and TRBJ1-2, with D hard to call. Germline V CDR1 and CDR2: GTSNPN, SVGIG (reference sequence). The CDR3 length is 11 residues. Between the trimmed V and J ends, which lost 4 bases and 3 bases, there was a span of 6 bases. CDR3 nucleotide sequence: TGTGCCTGGAAGCCTGACTATGGCTACACCTTC. Amino acid sequence: CAWKPDYGYTF.